The rows below give T cell receptor beta chains drawn from one sample of a study of blood T cell repertoires in COVID-19. TCRdb's copy holds only in-frame clones and misses some; the assay was immunoSEQ multiplex PCR. The sample consists of approximately 230,000 clones, about 80% of them appearing once. Sample: peripheral blood. Receptors originate from a man aged 80 or over with acute or convalescent COVID-19. The CDR3 runs from the conserved cysteine through the conserved F or W. The order of the fields is clone size, D gene, V gene, J gene, CDR3 DNA, CDR3 protein. D genes are given only for firm matches. Some rows have no size entry. The others give once, few or many, or a class for an expanded clone.

abundance: .; d_gene: TRBD1; v_gene: TRBV28; j_gene: TRBJ1-1; CDR3nt: TGTGCCAGCAGTTTAGCAGGGGGCAAGAACACTGAAGCTTTCTTT; CDR3aa: CASSLAGGKNTEAFF
abundance: few; d_gene: .; v_gene: TRBV2; j_gene: TRBJ1-1; CDR3nt: TGTGCCAGCAGTGGGTTTGGCAGGAACACTGAAGCTTTCTTT; CDR3aa: CASSGFGRNTEAFF
abundance: .; d_gene: TRBD2; v_gene: TRBV5-4; j_gene: TRBJ2-5; CDR3nt: TGTGCCAGCAGCCCGGTATTAGCGGGAGCTGAGACCCAGTACTTC; CDR3aa: CASSPVLAGAETQYF
abundance: .; d_gene: .; v_gene: TRBV6-5; j_gene: TRBJ2-2; CDR3nt: TGTGCCAGCAGGGACTCATCTGTGTCGCTGTTTTTT; CDR3aa: CASRDSSVSLFF
abundance: .; d_gene: .; v_gene: TRBV3-1/TRBV3-2; j_gene: TRBJ2-3; CDR3nt: TGTGCCAGCAGCCAAGCTAGCAGGTTAAAGAATTTT; CDR3aa: CASSQASRLKNF
abundance: .; d_gene: .; v_gene: TRBV18; j_gene: TRBJ1-2; CDR3nt: TGTGCCAGCTCACCGAACCAGGGGTGGGCTGGCTACACCTTC; CDR3aa: CASSPNQGWAGYTF
abundance: .; d_gene: .; v_gene: TRBV11-2; j_gene: TRBJ2-1; CDR3nt: TGTGCCAGCAGCTTGGTCCTTAGCTCCTACAATGAGCAGTTCTTC; CDR3aa: CASSLVLSSYNEQFF
abundance: .; d_gene: TRBD1; v_gene: TRBV18; j_gene: TRBJ1-1; CDR3nt: TGTGCCAGCCGGTGGGGACAGGGGTTAAACACTGAAGCTTTCTTT; CDR3aa: CASRWGQGLNTEAFF
abundance: .; d_gene: .; v_gene: TRBV11-2; j_gene: TRBJ1-2; CDR3nt: TGTGCCAGCAGCCCCGGACAGAATTCTAACTATGGCTACACCTTC; CDR3aa: CASSPGQNSNYGYTF
abundance: .; d_gene: .; v_gene: TRBV10-3; j_gene: TRBJ1-2; CDR3nt: TGTGCCATCAGTGAGCCGACGGACAGCCCCGGAACCTTC; CDR3aa: CAISEPTDSPGTF
abundance: .; d_gene: .; v_gene: TRBV21-1; j_gene: TRBJ1-5; CDR3nt: TGTGCCAGCAACTATGGGACAGGGGGGGGTCAGCCCCAGCATTTT; CDR3aa: CASNYGTGGGQPQHF